This T cell receptor (beta chain) was retrieved from a study of cytomegalovirus exposure and HLA in healthy donors. In the PCR, 60 Vbeta and 13 Jbeta primers were used. Repertoires were generated with immunoSEQ multiplex PCR, while TCRdb's copy carries only in-frame clones and drops some. The sample has approximately 73,000 clones, roughly 63% seen once. Study-level results: TCR beta V segments were, for the most part, productive about 87% or about 30% of the time in an earlier analysis.

As regards this clone: Its antigen is undetermined.

The donors gave bone marrow, and they were healthy. The CDR3 is made up of 16 amino acids. V lost 0 bases to trimming and J lost 0 bases, with 11 bases between them. The germline V gene has CDR1 SGHRS and CDR2 YFSETQ. V is TRBV5-1 and J is TRBJ2-3; TRBD2 might be the D (5 bases). The sequence was collected from a man aged 30-40 years in good health and CMV-seropositive. The sample comprised PBMCs. The DNA of the CDR3 is TGCGCCAGCAGCTTGGATGGAGGTCCTAGCACAGATACGCAGTATTTT. Its translation is CASSLDGGPSTDTQYF.